This TCR beta chain was profiled in a study of shared clonotypes between healthy human individuals. Regarding the study as a whole: Blood alone was sampled, and tissue repertoires likely differ. The study drew on few donors, limiting represented genetic and exposure-history diversity.

CD45RO-negative cells were positively selected for CCR7, leaving out terminally differentiated effector memory CD45RA+ cells. As handled by the study authors: With immunoSEQ giving junction-only sequences and no quality scores, filtering differed. The repertoire was sequenced with immunoSEQ multiplex PCR; TCRdb's copy has only in-frame clones and lacks some. V, J and clone size are those of that table, while D and trimming were read from the DNA. The profile shows 450,000 to 700,000 clones, less than 97% of them singletons. To note about this clone: Its matching antigen is unknown.

This CDR3 region has 16 residues. The V gene end was trimmed by 0 bases and the J gene end by 9 bases; junction bases not matched to a gene: 10. CDR1 is SGDLS, CDR2 YYNGEE, per germline. The genes are TRBV9 and TRBJ2-1; 9 bases match TRBD2. The specimen was naive CD8+ T cells sorted from blood. The source of this sequence is a woman younger than 45 in good health. CDR3 loop: CASSVELAGGRGEQFF. The CDR3 DNA is TGTGCCAGCAGCGTAGAACTAGCGGGTGGCCGGGGTGAGCAGTTCTTC.